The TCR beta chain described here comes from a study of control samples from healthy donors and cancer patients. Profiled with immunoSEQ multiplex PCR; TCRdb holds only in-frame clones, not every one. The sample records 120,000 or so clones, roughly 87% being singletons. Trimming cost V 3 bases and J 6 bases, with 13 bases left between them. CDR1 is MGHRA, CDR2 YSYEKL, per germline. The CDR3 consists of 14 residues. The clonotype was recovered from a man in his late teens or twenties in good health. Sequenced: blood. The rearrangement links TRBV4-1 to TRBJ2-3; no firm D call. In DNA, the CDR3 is TGCGCCAGCAGCCAGCCGGTGGTAGGGGATACGCAGTATTTT. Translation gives CASSQPVVGDTQYF.